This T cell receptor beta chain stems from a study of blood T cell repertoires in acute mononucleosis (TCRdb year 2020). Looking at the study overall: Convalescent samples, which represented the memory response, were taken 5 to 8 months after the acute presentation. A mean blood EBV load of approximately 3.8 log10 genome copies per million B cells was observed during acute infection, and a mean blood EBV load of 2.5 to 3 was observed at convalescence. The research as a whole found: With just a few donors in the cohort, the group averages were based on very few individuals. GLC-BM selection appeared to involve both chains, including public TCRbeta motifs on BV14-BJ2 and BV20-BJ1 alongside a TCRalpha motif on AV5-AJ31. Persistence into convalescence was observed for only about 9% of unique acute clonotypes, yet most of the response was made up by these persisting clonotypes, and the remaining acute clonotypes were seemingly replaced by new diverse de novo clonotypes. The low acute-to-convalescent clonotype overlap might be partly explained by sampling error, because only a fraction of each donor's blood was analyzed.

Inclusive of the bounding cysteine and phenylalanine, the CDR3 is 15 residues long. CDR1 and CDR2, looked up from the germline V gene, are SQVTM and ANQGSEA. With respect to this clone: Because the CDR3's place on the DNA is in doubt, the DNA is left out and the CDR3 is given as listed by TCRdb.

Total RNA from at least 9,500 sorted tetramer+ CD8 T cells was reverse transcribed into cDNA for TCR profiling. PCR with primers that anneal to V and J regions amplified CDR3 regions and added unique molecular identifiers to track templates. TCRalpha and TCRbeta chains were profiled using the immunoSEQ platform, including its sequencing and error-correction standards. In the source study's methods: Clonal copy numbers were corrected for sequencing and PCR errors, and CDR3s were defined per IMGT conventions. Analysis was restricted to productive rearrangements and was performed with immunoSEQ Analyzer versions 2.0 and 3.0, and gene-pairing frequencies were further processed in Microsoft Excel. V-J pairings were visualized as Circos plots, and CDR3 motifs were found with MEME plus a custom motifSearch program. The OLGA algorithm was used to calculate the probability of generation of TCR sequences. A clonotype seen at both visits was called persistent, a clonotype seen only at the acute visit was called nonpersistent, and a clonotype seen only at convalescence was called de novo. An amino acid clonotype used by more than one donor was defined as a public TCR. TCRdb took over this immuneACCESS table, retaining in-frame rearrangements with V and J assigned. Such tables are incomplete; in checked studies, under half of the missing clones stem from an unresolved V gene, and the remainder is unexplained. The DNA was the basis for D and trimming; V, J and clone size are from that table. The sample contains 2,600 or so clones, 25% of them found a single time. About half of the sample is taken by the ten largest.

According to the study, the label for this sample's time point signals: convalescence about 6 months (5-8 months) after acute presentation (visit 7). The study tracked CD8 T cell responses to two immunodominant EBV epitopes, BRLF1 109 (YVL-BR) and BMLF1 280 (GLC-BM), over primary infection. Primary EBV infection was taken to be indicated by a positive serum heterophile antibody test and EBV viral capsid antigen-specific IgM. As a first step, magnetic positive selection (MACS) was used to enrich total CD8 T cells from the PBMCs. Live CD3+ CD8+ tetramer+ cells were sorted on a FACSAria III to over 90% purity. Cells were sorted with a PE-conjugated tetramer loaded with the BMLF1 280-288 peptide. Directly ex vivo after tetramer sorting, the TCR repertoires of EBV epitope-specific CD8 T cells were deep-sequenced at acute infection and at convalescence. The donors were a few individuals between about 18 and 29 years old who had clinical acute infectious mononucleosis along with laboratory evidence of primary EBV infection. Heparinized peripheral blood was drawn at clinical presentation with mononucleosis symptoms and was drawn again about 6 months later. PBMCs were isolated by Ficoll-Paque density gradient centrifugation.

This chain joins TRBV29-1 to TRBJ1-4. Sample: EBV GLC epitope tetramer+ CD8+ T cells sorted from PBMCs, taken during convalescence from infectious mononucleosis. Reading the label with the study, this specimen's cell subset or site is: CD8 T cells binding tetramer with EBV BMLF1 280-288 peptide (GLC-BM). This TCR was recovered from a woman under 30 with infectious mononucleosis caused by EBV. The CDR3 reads CSVGYGGTNEKTVFF.